Listed here are 14 T cell receptor beta chains from one sample, sequenced in a study of cytomegalovirus exposure and HLA in healthy donors. In the PCR, 60 Vbeta and 13 Jbeta primers were used. The assay was immunoSEQ multiplex PCR, and TCRdb's table has in-frame clones only and misses some. The sample records about 110,000 clones, around 73% being singletons. Sequenced: PBMCs. These TCRs come from a man in his forties or fifties in good health and CMV-seronegative.

As concerns this clone: A read error may account for a junction end that differs from germline. The V gene is TRBV7-7, the J gene TRBJ2-5; 9 nucleotides align to TRBD2. Germline assignment: CDR1 SSHAT and CDR2 FNYEAQ (reference sequence). This CDR3 has 15 amino acids. In nucleotides, the CDR3 is TGTGCTAGCAGCTTTGGCGGGGGGGCCCGCGAGACCCAGTACTTC. Protein product: CASSFGGGARETQYF.

The V call is TRBV19, the J call TRBJ1-1; D remains ambiguous. V lost 4 bases and J lost 4, with 16 bases in between. CDR3 length equals 15 residues. Per germline, CDR1 LNHDA and CDR2 SQIVND (reference sequence). CDR3 sequence (DNA): TGTGCCAGTAGTACCCACGGAGGTTCGGGCACTGAAGCTTTCTTT. Translated: CASSTHGGSGTEAFF.

V usage is TRBV9 and J usage is TRBJ2-7; D not certain. The CDR3 is 14 amino acids. V was shortened by 3 bases and J by 6 bases, with 16 bases between the two germline ends. The germline V gene has CDR1 SGDLS and CDR2 YYNGEE. For the CDR3, the DNA is TGTGCCAGCAGCGGTCGTCCCTATCATGTCGAGCAGTACTTC. This sequence encodes CASSGRPYHVEQYF.

This clone was observed a handful of times. This rearrangement joins TRBV5-6 to TRBJ1-2, with TRBD1 identical over 12 bases. Per germline, CDR1 SGHDT and CDR2 YYEEEE. The CDR3 covers 16 residues. After removal of 0 bases from V and 8 bases from J, the junction contained 8 bases not matched to a gene. The CDR3 coding sequence is TGTGCCAGCAGCTTGGTACCGGGACAGGGGGCGGGGGGCTACACCTTC. This encodes CASSLVPGQGAGGYTF.

This clone was observed a handful of times. The genes are TRBV19 and TRBJ1-1; no clear D. The CDR3 spans 14 residues. The V end was cut by 3 bases, the J end by 1 base, with 9 bases between. The germline V gene encodes CDR1 LNHDA and CDR2 SQIVND (reference sequence). The CDR3 DNA sequence: TGTGCCAGTAGTATTCGCGGGAGGAACACTGAAGCTTTCTTT. Translating gives CASSIRGRNTEAFF. The entire variable domain, with the rest obtained from reference TRBV19 and TRBJ1-1, is as follows: DGGITQSPKYLFRKEGQNVTLSCEQNLNHDAMYWYRQDPGQGLRLIYYSQIVNDFQKGDIAEGYSVSREKKESFPLTVTSAQKNPTAFYLCASSIRGRNTEAFFGQGTRLTVV.

The V gene is TRBV7-6, the J gene TRBJ2-7; D unclear. The V end lost 5 bases, the J end lost 1 base, and 9 bases lay between the germline ends. There are 13 residues in the CDR3. The germline gives CDR1 SGHVS, CDR2 FNYEAQ. CDR3: CASSPTESYEQYF. The CDR3 DNA is TGTGCCAGCAGCCCTACGGAGTCCTACGAGCAGTACTTC.

This chain uses TRBV29-1 with TRBJ1-1; a possible D gene is TRBD1 (5 bases). V was clipped by 5 bases and J by 4 bases, with 17 bases between them. The CDR3 has 14 residues. Germline CDR1 is SQVTM and CDR2 is ANQGSEA. The CDR3: CSVIAQAWGTEAFF. The CDR3 DNA reads as TGCAGCGTTATCGCACAGGCGTGGGGCACTGAAGCTTTCTTT. Based on the CDR3 plus reference TRBV29-1 and TRBJ1-1, the full variable domain is SAVISQKPSRDICQRGTSLTIQCQVDSQVTMMFWYRQQPGQSLTLIATANQGSEATYESGFVIDKFPISRPNLTFSTLTVSNMSPEDSSIYLCSVIAQAWGTEAFFGQGTRLTVV.

The chain is built from TRBV12-5 and TRBJ2-5; unclear D gene. Trimming pared 4 bases from V and 4 bases from J, leaving 13 bases between. The CDR3 loop spans 14 amino acids. CDR1 and CDR2 (germline): LGHNT, FRNRAP. CDR3 coding DNA: TGTGCTAGTGGTTGGCGGCCCGACGGAGAGACCCAGTACTTC. Protein product: CASGWRPDGETQYF.

The J gene is TRBJ1-2, the V gene TRBV25-1; D possibly corresponds to TRBD1 (5 bases). Germline V gene sequence: CDR1 MGHDK, CDR2 SYGVNS. The CDR3 totals 16 residues. Trimming removed 0 bases from V and 13 bases from J, with 24 bases in between. This CDR3 is CASSEYPGGTHQMFTF. CDR3 bases: TGTGCCAGCAGTGAATACCCCGGAGGGACGCATCAGATGTTCACCTTC.

The rearrangement uses TRBV2 and TRBJ2-2; TRBD1 matches at 8 bases. J gave up 5 bases and V 6 bases, and 11 bases lay outside the gene matches. Per germline, CDR1 SNHLY and CDR2 FYNNEI. The CDR3 runs 16 residues. The CDR3: CASSRQTQGVTGELFF. The CDR3 bases are TGTGCCAGCAGCAGACAGACACAGGGGGTAACCGGGGAGCTGTTTTTT.

This clone was counted only a few times. The genes are TRBV5-1 and TRBJ2-3, with 8 bases aligning to TRBD2. CDR1 SGHRS and CDR2 YFSETQ come from the germline V gene. The CDR3 has 16 amino acids. V lost 4 bases, J lost 1 base, and 8 bases stayed unmatched. The chain's CDR3 is CASSGNGGGGTDTQYF. The DNA of the CDR3 is TGCGCCAGCAGCGGAAACGGGGGGGGCGGCACAGATACGCAGTATTTT. Full variable domain (missing parts from reference TRBV5-1 and TRBJ2-3): KAGVTQTPRYLIKTRGQQVTLSCSPISGHRSVSWYQQTPGQGLQFLFEYFSETQRNKGNFPGRFSGRQFSNSRSEMNVSTLELGDSALYLCASSGNGGGGTDTQYFGPGTRLTVL.

The sample holds a few counts of this clone. This rearrangement joins TRBV30 to TRBJ1-2; D might be TRBD1 (6 bases). Germline assignment: CDR1 GTSNPN and CDR2 SVGIG (reference sequence). V was cut by 8 bases and J by 6 bases, with 19 bases left in between. The CDR3 consists of 13 residues. The CDR3 reads CAGRQVGRDGYTF. The CDR3 DNA reads as TGTGCCGGAAGACAGGTGGGGAGGGATGGCTACACCTTC.

This chain joins TRBV5-6 and TRBJ1-2; D not certain. Germline values: CDR1 SGHDT, CDR2 YYEEEE. The germline V and J ends were trimmed by 4 bases and 4 bases, with 8 bases remaining between them. The CDR3 is 12 residues long. The CDR3 loop is CASSRPGYGYTF. DNA of the CDR3: TGTGCCAGCAGCCGCCCGGGCTATGGCTACACCTTC.

The rearrangement links TRBV15 to TRBJ2-7; 9 positions match TRBD1. Unmatched junction bases numbered 15, after V lost 2 bases and J lost 4 bases. The CDR3 extends over 18 amino acids. CDR1 and CDR2 (germline): LNHNV, YYDKDF (reference sequence). The CDR3 nucleotides are TGTGCCACCAGCAGATTTCCGAGTTTAGGGGACAGGGTTTACGAGCAGTACTTC. Translating gives CATSRFPSLGDRVYEQYF.